The entry below describes one TCR beta chain. Its antigen is not known. With V trimmed by 4 bases and J by 2 bases, 6 bases remained unmatched. CDR1 is LNHDA and CDR2 is SQIVND in the germline V gene (reference sequence). The CDR3 is 18 residues long. The data were obtained in a study of cytomegalovirus exposure and HLA in healthy donors. At the level of the study: Caucasian-associated ancestry cluster membership applied to about 83% of over 350 genotyped donors. Study results and caveats: Later analysis showed TCR association rates varying by HLA locus, highest for DRB1 and lowest for HLA-C. The study labeled fewer than 200 TCR beta chains cytomegalovirus-associated. About 87% or about 30% of the time was how often most TCR beta V segments were productive, according to an earlier analysis.

The PCR had 60 Vbeta and 13 Jbeta primers. TCRdb's copy holds only in-frame clones and misses some; the assay was immunoSEQ multiplex PCR. This table has roughly 130,000 clones, over 60% appearing once. Material for sequencing was PBMCs. This TCR was sampled from a woman aged 55-75 years in good health and CMV-seronegative. V gene TRBV19 combines with J gene TRBJ2-6; 12 nucleotides align to TRBD1. CDR3 sequence reads: CASSTWGQGAPGANVLTF. In DNA, the CDR3 is TGTGCCAGTAGTACGTGGGGACAGGGGGCGCCTGGGGCCAACGTCCTGACTTTC.